The clone carrying this T cell receptor beta chain showed up many times. Antigen specificity is unknown. The data stem from a study of spatial heterogeneity in lung cancer. Study in general: Unique TCR and UMI combinations averaged more than ten appearances each in raw reads.

Regarding time point: sample taken at primary tumor resection. V gave up 5 bases and J gave up 7 bases, with 11 bases separating them. The CDR3 spans 13 residues. The germline V gene has CDR1 SEHNR and CDR2 FQNEAQ (reference sequence). General study results and limits: Beta chains had an estimated 13% coverage of tumor T cells, and alpha chains had around 6.5%. In tumors, expanded intratumoral alpha and beta TCR counts tracked mutation counts.

MiXCR, applied by TCRdb to the 5' RACE reads, yields one record per CDR3 protein. This table has about 13,000 distinct CDR3 sequences, around 5.8% appearing once. This sequence joins TRBV7-9 and TRBJ1-4, with D perhaps matching TRBD1 (5 bases). The sequence was collected from a female donor with early-stage non-small cell lung cancer. This specimen consisted of lung tumor tissue, obtained at surgery. The CDR3 protein is CASSPGLSEKLFF. Written as DNA, the CDR3 is TGTGCCAGCAGCCCAGGGTTGAGTGAAAAACTGTTTTTT.